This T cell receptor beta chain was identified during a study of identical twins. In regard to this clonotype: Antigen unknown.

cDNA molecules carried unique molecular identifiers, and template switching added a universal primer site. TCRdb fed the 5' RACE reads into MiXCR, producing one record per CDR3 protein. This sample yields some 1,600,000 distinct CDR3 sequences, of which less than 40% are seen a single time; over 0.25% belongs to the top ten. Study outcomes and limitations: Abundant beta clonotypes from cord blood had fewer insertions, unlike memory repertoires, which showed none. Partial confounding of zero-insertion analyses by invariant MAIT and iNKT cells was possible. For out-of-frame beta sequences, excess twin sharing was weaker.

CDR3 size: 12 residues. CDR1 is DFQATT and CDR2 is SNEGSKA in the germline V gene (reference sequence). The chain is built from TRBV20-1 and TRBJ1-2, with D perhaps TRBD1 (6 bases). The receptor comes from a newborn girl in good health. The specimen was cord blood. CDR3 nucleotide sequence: TGCCAGGGGCGGTGGGGCAACTATGGCTACACCTTC. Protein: CQGRWGNYGYTF.